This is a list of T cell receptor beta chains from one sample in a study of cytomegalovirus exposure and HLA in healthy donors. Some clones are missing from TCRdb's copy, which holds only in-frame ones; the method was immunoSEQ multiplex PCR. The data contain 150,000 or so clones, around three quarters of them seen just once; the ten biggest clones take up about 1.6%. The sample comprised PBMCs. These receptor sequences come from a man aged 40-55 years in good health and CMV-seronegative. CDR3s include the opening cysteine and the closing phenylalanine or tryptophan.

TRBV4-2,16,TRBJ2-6,CASSQDGGSGANGLTF
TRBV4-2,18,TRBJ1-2,CASSRSPGQGRTNYGYTF
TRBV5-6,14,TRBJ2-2,CASSLSGNTGELFF
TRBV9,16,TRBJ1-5,CASSVGGGQGIQPQHF
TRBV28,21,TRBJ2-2,CASSLGGPRLAGSVGTGELFF
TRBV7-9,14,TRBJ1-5,CASSLPGFNQPQHF
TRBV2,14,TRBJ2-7,CASSEDRGAYEQYF
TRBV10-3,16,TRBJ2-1,CAIRPEASEGYNEQFF
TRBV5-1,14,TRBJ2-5,CASSSGTGTLEQYF
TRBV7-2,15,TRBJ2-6,CASSLARTGANVLTF
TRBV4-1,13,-,CASSKDGIYEQYF
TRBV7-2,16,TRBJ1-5,CASSLAGRGGNQPQHF
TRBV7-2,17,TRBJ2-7,CASSFRSTGLAGCEQYF
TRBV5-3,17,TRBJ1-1,CARSKGWVGRKNTEAFF
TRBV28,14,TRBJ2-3,CAIHPGQGTDTQYF
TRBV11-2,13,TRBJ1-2,CASSSGLHYGYTF
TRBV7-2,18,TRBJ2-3,CASSSLGLASGMVDTQYF
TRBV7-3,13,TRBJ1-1,CASSWTVNTEAFF
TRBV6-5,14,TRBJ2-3,CASSYGEGTDTQYF
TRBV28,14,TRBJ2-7,CASTTGQGSREQYF
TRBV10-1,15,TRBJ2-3,CASTPPGGSTDTQYF
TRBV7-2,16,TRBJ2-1,CASSPVGGGDYNEQFF
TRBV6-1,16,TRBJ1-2,CASSELRGTQRYGYTF
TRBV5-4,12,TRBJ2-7,CASSPAGNEQYF
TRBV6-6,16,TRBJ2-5,CASRLTGGQPQETQYF
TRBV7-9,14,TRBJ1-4,CASSPTGGGEKLFF
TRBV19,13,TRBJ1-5,CASSRGSNQPQHF